These T cell receptor beta chains were read from a single sample in a study of response to subunit inactivated influenza vaccine. One entry per CDR3 protein, called by TCRdb with MiXCR from the RT-PCR reads. The data contain 500,000 to 600,000 distinct CDR3 sequences, 10% to 15% of them singletons. This specimen was PBMCs from blood, taken around seven weeks after vaccination. Receptors were obtained from a man over 45 who received an inactivated influenza vaccine. CDR3s include the opening cysteine and the closing phenylalanine or tryptophan. Each record gives: clone size, V gene, J gene, CDR3 length, D gene, CDR3 DNA, CDR3 protein. D genes are given only for firm matches. Not every row has a clone size; where given, it reads once, few, many or a size class.

>few|TRBV3-1|TRBJ2-7|16|TRBD2
TGTGCCAGCAGCCAAGATCAGGGTAGCGGGACCGGTGAGCAGTACTTC
CASSQDQGSGTGEQYF
>NA|TRBV6-2/TRBV6-3|TRBJ2-6|17|NA
TGTGCCAGCAGGACCTTGTCACGGGGTTTATTGGCCAACGTCCTGACTTTC
CASRTLSRGLLANVLTF
>NA|TRBV30|TRBJ2-7|17|TRBD1
TGTGCCTGTCACAGGTTAAAACAGGGGATTAGCTCCTACGAGCAGTACTTC
CACHRLKQGISSYEQYF
>many|TRBV29-1|TRBJ2-7|12|TRBD1
TGCAGCGTTGGGGACAGGCTCTACGAGCAGTACTTC
CSVGDRLYEQYF
>NA|TRBV4-2|TRBJ2-3|14|NA
TGTGCCAGCAGCCAATTCGGAGGGACAGATACGCAGTATTTT
CASSQFGGTDTQYF
>NA|TRBV3-1|TRBJ2-1|15|NA
TGTGCCAGCAGCCAAGAGGTTGACGGATACAATGAGCAGTTCTTC
CASSQEVDGYNEQFF
>few|TRBV7-9|TRBJ2-5|15|NA
TGTGCCAGCAGCTTACCGGGCCAGATTATGAAGACCCAGTACTTC
CASSLPGQIMKTQYF
>NA|TRBV7-9|TRBJ2-1|15|TRBD2
TGTGCCAGCAGCCCGCCGGGACTAGGATCCGGTGAGCAGTTCTTC
CASSPPGLGSGEQFF
>few|TRBV20-1|TRBJ1-1|10|NA
TGCAGAGGAAGTGAAACTGAAGCTTTCTTT
CRGSETEAFF
>few|TRBV12-3/TRBV12-4|TRBJ2-2|15|TRBD2
TGTGCCAGCAGAACTAGCGGGGGGTACACCGGGGAGCTGTTTTTT
CASRTSGGYTGELFF
>NA|TRBV6-5|TRBJ1-1|15|NA
TGTGCCAGCAGTTACTCCTGGACCTGGGACACTGAAGCTTTCTTT
CASSYSWTWDTEAFF
>once|TRBV2|TRBJ2-7|17|TRBD2
TGTGCCATCAGCCTAACTAGCGGGGGGTTCCGAACCTACGAGCAGTACTTC
CAISLTSGGFRTYEQYF
>few|TRBV12-3/TRBV12-4|TRBJ1-1|17|NA
TGTGCCAGCAGCCATTTTGCCATCTGGGGAATGAACACTGAAGCTTTCTTT
CASSHFAIWGMNTEAFF
>few|TRBV29-1|TRBJ1-1|14|NA
TGCAGCGTCCGGGGAGTCCGGCGGGGCACTGAAGCTTTCTTT
CSVRGVRRGTEAFF
>NA|TRBV7-9|TRBJ2-3|15|NA
TGTGCCAGCAGCTCACAAGCGAGTTCCACAGATACGCAGTATTTT
CASSSQASSTDTQYF
>few|TRBV20-1|TRBJ2-7|14|NA
TGCAGTGCTAGAGATTCGGTTTGGGGCGTCGAGCAGTACTTC
CSARDSVWGVEQYF
>NA|TRBV7-9|TRBJ1-1|14|NA
TGTGCCAGCAGCTTATATATCAAGGGCGGGGAAGCTTTCTTT
CASSLYIKGGEAFF
>NA|TRBV20-1|TRBJ2-7|13|TRBD1
TGCAGTGCAACGACAGGGTATCGCAACGAGCAGTACTTC
CSATTGYRNEQYF
>few|TRBV5-1|TRBJ2-7|15|NA
TGCGCCAGCAGCTTGGCCGCGGTAAGGGTCGGGGAGCAGTACTTC
CASSLAAVRVGEQYF
>NA|TRBV20-1|TRBJ2-7|15|NA
TGCAGTGCTAGAGGATCCCCGGGTAGCTCCTACGAGCAGTACTTC
CSARGSPGSSYEQYF
>NA|TRBV7-2|TRBJ1-2|12|NA
TGTGCCAGCGCCCAGGCTCGATCGAGCTACACCTTC
CASAQARSSYTF
>few|TRBV20-1|TRBJ2-2|12|NA
TGCAGTGCTAGGTCGACGGACGGGGAGCTGTTTTTT
CSARSTDGELFF
>NA|TRBV4-1|TRBJ1-1|14|NA
TGCGCCAGCAGCCCGGGACCGTGGAGGACTGAAGCTTTCTTT
CASSPGPWRTEAFF